These T cell receptor beta chains were read from a single sample in a study of T cell responses to AZD1222 COVID-19 vaccine. Assay: immunoSEQ multiplex PCR; the TCRdb copy retains only in-frame clones and omits some. Of about 130,000 clones listed, 85% to 95% are singletons. The starting material was peripheral blood, obtained on day 0 of AZD1222 vaccination. The receptor source for this set is an adult in good health. Both conserved end residues are part of each CDR3. Each record gives: CDR3 protein, V gene.

CASSPAQGANNSPLHF	TRBV5-4
CASSSAQGFGYGYTF	TRBV7-2
CASSSLINRGGNTEAFF	TRBV6-2/TRBV6-3
CASSLGDITNTEAFF	TRBV5-1
CASSPLGGPGGANVLTF	TRBV3-1/TRBV3-2
CASSYDRQGSNYGYTF	TRBV6-5
CATEQGERAFF	TRBV24-1
CASSPQAGIAGTEAFF	TRBV5-1
CAWKSGGRDTEAFF	TRBV30
CASSHPGTGVYEQYF	TRBV4-1
CASSLEGQETQYF	TRBV7-7
CASSQVFFTSRDRGVNQPQHF	TRBV4-1
CASSQRGKDTDTQYF	TRBV4-2
CASSLGWKSTDTQYF	TRBV11-1
CSVGHGGSSAHEQYF	TRBV29-1
CASSLGGDSSNTEAFF	TRBV13
CASNSGQGGTYEQYF	TRBV6-5
CASSIRPSGGPHGAQYF	TRBV19
CAWSLEDSSPGNTIYF	TRBV30
CASSSGPTQYF	TRBV11-1
CASGLGEQYF	TRBV7-9
CASSLRVNPGELFF	TRBV7-2
CASSIDNSGQDNYGYTF	TRBV19
CATSRGDRKDDNSPLHF	TRBV15
CASSPSGSTQYF	TRBV11-2
CASSLAPGISESYF	TRBV5-1
CASSLGFGGEQYF	TRBV12-3/TRBV12-4
CATSRDAGVSSYNSPLHF	TRBV15
CASSFRLAGGFVQFF	TRBV27
CASSSGQGNSYEQYF	TRBV28
CASSYFSGGYEQFF	TRBV6-2/TRBV6-3
CASSLDPWAGDEQFF	TRBV11-2
CASSLRGGYEQYF	TRBV12-3/TRBV12-4
CASSQDSYGYTF	TRBV3-1/TRBV3-2
CSVAPRDRNYEQYF	TRBV29-1
CASSQDFGLAVNEQFF	TRBV7-3
CAISEFGEAFF	TRBV10-3
CASSQEASQPQHF	TRBV14
CAIGQSGQSLGNTEAFF	TRBV10-3
CASRLDLEEGSGSYEQYF	TRBV12-2
CASSLGQGVGEAFF	TRBV5-1
CAWRRQGDGTEAFF	TRBV30
CASSQEALGNYEQYF	TRBV4-1
CASSPWGSENEKLFF	TRBV7-9
CATSRLRGQGAQLDEQFF	TRBV15
CASHHRVGQKNEKLFF	TRBV5-6
CASTGSGNEQFF	TRBV2
CASTSGVEGYTF	TRBV19
CASTGLANTGELFF	TRBV3-1/TRBV3-2
CASNEGGQALTYPAYEQYF	TRBV7-6
CASSPGQGQETQYF	TRBV5-1
CASSYQTSYEQYF	TRBV7-6
CASSPPRTEQETQYF	TRBV18
CASSPERIQETQYF	TRBV23-1
CATSRDEQTMNTEAFF	TRBV15
CASSYRGVSGNTIYF	TRBV6-5
CASSLDRGLGEQYF	TRBV5-5
CASTLRRGSGNTIYF	TRBV19
CASSTGQGSSNTEAFF	TRBV9